This is a list of T cell receptor beta chains from one sample in a study of cytomegalovirus exposure and HLA in healthy donors. The table came from immunoSEQ multiplex PCR; TCRdb's copy has only in-frame clones and leaves some out. This sample has approximately 100,000 clones, with around 80% found just once. Specimen: PBMCs. The receptors originated from a man between 18 and 35 years old in good health and CMV-seronegative. CDR3s include the opening cysteine and the closing phenylalanine or tryptophan. The D gene is left open where the match is weak. The size of a clone is reported for some rows only, either as once, few or many, or as a class for expanded clones.

d_gene: TRBD1; v_gene: TRBV6-1; j_gene: TRBJ2-7; abundance: .; CDR3aa: CASTTPVTGPYEQYF; CDR3nt: TGTGCCAGCACCACCCCCGTGACAGGGCCCTACGAGCAGTACTTC
d_gene: .; v_gene: TRBV6-6; j_gene: TRBJ1-2; abundance: .; CDR3aa: CASSYPSAPGDYGYTF; CDR3nt: TGTGCCAGCAGTTACCCCTCAGCACCGGGTGACTATGGCTACACCTTC
d_gene: TRBD1; v_gene: TRBV6-5; j_gene: TRBJ1-2; abundance: few; CDR3aa: CASLPGQGRGYTF; CDR3nt: TGTGCCAGTTTACCGGGACAGGGTCGAGGCTACACCTTC
d_gene: TRBD2; v_gene: TRBV13; j_gene: TRBJ2-1; abundance: .; CDR3aa: CASSLQIGGGSDNEQFF; CDR3nt: TGTGCCAGCAGCTTACAAATCGGGGGGGGTAGCGACAATGAGCAGTTCTTC
d_gene: TRBD1; v_gene: TRBV9; j_gene: TRBJ1-6; abundance: few; CDR3aa: CASSGDRISPLHF; CDR3nt: TGTGCCAGCAGCGGGGACAGAATATCACCCCTCCACTTT
d_gene: TRBD2; v_gene: TRBV5-1; j_gene: TRBJ2-3; abundance: .; CDR3aa: CASSLDSSGGATDTQYF; CDR3nt: TGCGCCAGCAGCTTGGATTCGAGCGGGGGGGCGACAGATACGCAGTATTTT
d_gene: .; v_gene: TRBV5-1; j_gene: TRBJ1-5; abundance: few; CDR3aa: CASSSEGYSNQPQHF; CDR3nt: TGCGCCAGCAGCTCAGAGGGTTATAGCAATCAGCCCCAGCATTTT
d_gene: TRBD1; v_gene: TRBV6-6; j_gene: TRBJ1-4; abundance: .; CDR3aa: CASRPPGTGLGELFF; CDR3nt: TGTGCCAGCAGACCACCTGGGACAGGTCTTGGGGAACTGTTTTTT
d_gene: .; v_gene: TRBV5-5; j_gene: TRBJ1-1; abundance: .; CDR3aa: CASSPGQMNTEAFF; CDR3nt: TGTGCCAGCAGCCCAGGACAGATGAACACTGAAGCTTTCTTT
d_gene: TRBD1; v_gene: TRBV7-2; j_gene: TRBJ2-1; abundance: .; CDR3aa: CASSNRDSSYNEQFF; CDR3nt: TGTGCCAGCAGCAACCGGGACAGCTCCTACAATGAGCAGTTCTTC
d_gene: TRBD1; v_gene: TRBV6-1; j_gene: TRBJ2-5; abundance: .; CDR3aa: CASIKDRVRGEQYF; CDR3nt: TGTGCCAGCATTAAGGACAGGGTTCGGGGAGAGCAGTACTTC
d_gene: TRBD1; v_gene: TRBV18; j_gene: TRBJ1-5; abundance: few; CDR3aa: CASSPGQPYSNQPQHF; CDR3nt: TGTGCCAGCTCACCGGGACAGCCATATAGCAATCAGCCCCAGCATTTT
d_gene: .; v_gene: TRBV7-9; j_gene: TRBJ1-1; abundance: .; CDR3aa: CSSSLVAGDTEAFF; CDR3nt: TGTTCCAGCAGCTTAGTAGCAGGGGACACTGAAGCTTTCTTT
d_gene: .; v_gene: TRBV5-1; j_gene: TRBJ2-7; abundance: once; CDR3aa: CASSLLLRVDEQYF; CDR3nt: TGCGCCAGCAGCTTGCTTCTCAGGGTCGACGAGCAGTACTTC
d_gene: TRBD1; v_gene: TRBV10-3; j_gene: TRBJ2-2; abundance: .; CDR3aa: CAIRTGTGNTGELFF; CDR3nt: TGTGCCATCAGAACCGGGACAGGGAACACCGGGGAGCTGTTTTTT
d_gene: TRBD1; v_gene: TRBV10-3; j_gene: TRBJ1-1; abundance: .; CDR3aa: CAISDIQGNLNTEAFF; CDR3nt: TGTGCCATCAGTGATATACAGGGGAATTTGAACACTGAAGCTTTCTTT
d_gene: .; v_gene: TRBV7-9; j_gene: TRBJ2-6; abundance: .; CDR3aa: CAIVQGSGANVLTF; CDR3nt: TGTGCCATCGTACAGGGCTCTGGGGCCAACGTCCTGACTTTC
d_gene: .; v_gene: TRBV11-3; j_gene: TRBJ1-1; abundance: .; CDR3aa: CASSLGGQAFF; CDR3nt: TGTGCCAGCAGCTTAGGGGGCCAAGCTTTCTTT
d_gene: .; v_gene: TRBV25-1; j_gene: TRBJ1-1; abundance: .; CDR3aa: CASSPAGGRDTEAFF; CDR3nt: TGTGCCAGCAGTCCAGCGGGGGGCAGAGACACTGAAGCTTTCTTT
d_gene: TRBD1; v_gene: TRBV7-2; j_gene: TRBJ1-2; abundance: .; CDR3aa: CASSTTGVNYGYTF; CDR3nt: TGTGCCAGCAGCACCACAGGGGTAAACTATGGCTACACCTTC
d_gene: .; v_gene: TRBV6-6; j_gene: TRBJ2-7; abundance: .; CDR3aa: CASSYDQGEQYF; CDR3nt: TGTGCCAGCAGTTACGACCAGGGTGAGCAGTACTTC
d_gene: TRBD2; v_gene: TRBV7-9; j_gene: TRBJ2-5; abundance: .; CDR3aa: CSSSLGGGETQYF; CDR3nt: TGTTCCAGCAGCTTGGGCGGGGGAGAGACCCAGTACTTC
d_gene: TRBD1; v_gene: TRBV5-6; j_gene: TRBJ2-2; abundance: .; CDR3aa: CASRFRGINTGELFF; CDR3nt: TGTGCCAGCAGATTCAGGGGGATCAACACCGGGGAGCTGTTTTTT
d_gene: TRBD1; v_gene: TRBV5-1; j_gene: TRBJ1-2; abundance: .; CDR3aa: CASSRDRDRYGYTF; CDR3nt: TGCGCCAGCAGCCGCGACAGGGATCGCTATGGCTACACCTTC
d_gene: .; v_gene: TRBV10-1; j_gene: TRBJ2-7; abundance: .; CDR3aa: CASSDWTRGNEQYF; CDR3nt: TGCGCCAGCAGTGATTGGACCCGGGGGAACGAGCAGTACTTC
d_gene: .; v_gene: TRBV10-1; j_gene: TRBJ1-1; abundance: .; CDR3aa: CASSGYQQGNTEAFF; CDR3nt: TGCGCCAGCAGTGGGTACCAGCAGGGCAACACTGAAGCTTTCTTT
d_gene: .; v_gene: TRBV18; j_gene: TRBJ1-1; abundance: .; CDR3aa: CASSPYGSGFGEAFF; CDR3nt: TGTGCCAGCTCACCATACGGATCGGGGTTTGGTGAAGCTTTCTTT
d_gene: .; v_gene: TRBV7-2; j_gene: TRBJ1-4; abundance: .; CDR3aa: CASSLNENEKLFF; CDR3nt: TGTGCCAGCAGCTTAAACGAGAATGAAAAACTGTTTTTT
d_gene: .; v_gene: TRBV6-5; j_gene: TRBJ2-1; abundance: .; CDR3aa: CASSYRGEQFF; CDR3nt: TGTGCCAGCAGTTACCGCGGTGAGCAGTTCTTC
d_gene: .; v_gene: TRBV7-9; j_gene: TRBJ2-2; abundance: .; CDR3aa: CSSSLDGRVRDTGELFF; CDR3nt: TGTTCCAGCAGCTTGGACGGCAGGGTTAGGGACACCGGGGAGCTGTTTTTT
d_gene: TRBD1; v_gene: TRBV7-3; j_gene: TRBJ2-2; abundance: few; CDR3aa: CASSLATGLSGELFF; CDR3nt: TGTGCCAGCAGCCTGGCGACAGGGCTGAGCGGGGAGCTGTTTTTT
d_gene: .; v_gene: TRBV9; j_gene: TRBJ1-3; abundance: .; CDR3aa: CASSAQGFSGNTIYF; CDR3nt: TGTGCCAGCAGCGCGCAGGGGTTCTCTGGAAACACCATATATTTT
d_gene: TRBD2; v_gene: TRBV10-3; j_gene: TRBJ2-5; abundance: .; CDR3aa: CAISASGAGETQYF; CDR3nt: TGTGCCATCAGTGCTAGCGGGGCGGGGGAGACCCAGTACTTC
d_gene: .; v_gene: TRBV18; j_gene: TRBJ1-2; abundance: .; CDR3aa: CASSPQGQSLYGYTF; CDR3nt: TGTGCCAGCTCACCACAGGGACAAAGCCTATATGGCTACACCTTC
d_gene: .; v_gene: TRBV19; j_gene: TRBJ2-5; abundance: .; CDR3aa: CASSIGGGRETQYF; CDR3nt: TGTGCCAGTAGTATAGGGGGGGGGCGTGAGACCCAGTACTTC
d_gene: .; v_gene: TRBV11-2; j_gene: TRBJ1-5; abundance: .; CDR3aa: CASSSSGTREPQHF; CDR3nt: TGTGCCAGCAGTTCAAGCGGTACCCGGGAGCCCCAGCATTTT
d_gene: .; v_gene: TRBV27; j_gene: TRBJ2-1; abundance: .; CDR3aa: CASSLRGGSYNEQFF; CDR3nt: TGTGCCAGCAGTTTGAGGGGGGGGTCCTACAATGAGCAGTTCTTC
d_gene: .; v_gene: TRBV7-3; j_gene: TRBJ2-3; abundance: .; CDR3aa: CASSPTRASTDTQYF; CDR3nt: TGTGCCAGCAGCCCAACTAGAGCTAGCACAGATACGCAGTATTTT
d_gene: TRBD1; v_gene: TRBV5-1; j_gene: TRBJ1-4; abundance: .; CDR3aa: CASSGGDSGAKKLFF; CDR3nt: TGCGCCAGCAGCGGAGGGGACAGTGGAGCGAAAAAACTGTTTTTT
d_gene: TRBD2; v_gene: TRBV19; j_gene: TRBJ2-1; abundance: .; CDR3aa: CASSTLRLAGSNEQFF; CDR3nt: TGTGCCAGTAGTACCCTTAGGCTAGCGGGGTCCAATGAGCAGTTCTTC
d_gene: .; v_gene: TRBV5-1; j_gene: TRBJ1-3; abundance: .; CDR3aa: CASSLVSGDGNTIYF; CDR3nt: TGCGCCAGCAGCTTGGTTTCAGGGGATGGAAACACCATATATTTT
d_gene: .; v_gene: TRBV7-2; j_gene: TRBJ1-2; abundance: .; CDR3aa: CASSPSQVNYGYTF; CDR3nt: TGTGCCAGCAGCCCCTCCCAGGTTAACTATGGCTACACCTTC
d_gene: TRBD1; v_gene: TRBV6-5; j_gene: TRBJ1-3; abundance: .; CDR3aa: CASSYAIRGPTIYF; CDR3nt: TGTGCCAGCAGTTACGCCATCAGGGGGCCCACCATATATTTT
d_gene: .; v_gene: TRBV29-1; j_gene: TRBJ1-2; abundance: .; CDR3aa: CSVGSGGGRGTF; CDR3nt: TGCAGCGTTGGCTCCGGGGGGGGGCGGGGAACCTTC
d_gene: TRBD2; v_gene: TRBV7-2; j_gene: TRBJ2-2; abundance: .; CDR3aa: CASTLAGGVTGELFF; CDR3nt: TGTGCCAGCACCCTAGCGGGGGGGGTCACCGGGGAGCTGTTTTTT
d_gene: TRBD2; v_gene: TRBV30; j_gene: TRBJ2-2; abundance: once; CDR3aa: CAWSVQVRGGCENTGELFF; CDR3nt: TGTGCCTGGAGTGTACAAGTGCGGGGGGGATGCGAGAACACCGGGGAGCTGTTTTTT
d_gene: TRBD1; v_gene: TRBV7-3; j_gene: TRBJ1-1; abundance: .; CDR3aa: CASSLRAPRQGAGTEAFF; CDR3nt: TGTGCCAGCAGCCTCCGGGCCCCAAGACAGGGGGCTGGCACTGAAGCTTTCTTT
d_gene: TRBD1; v_gene: TRBV5-1; j_gene: TRBJ1-6; abundance: .; CDR3aa: CASSFSGQGSSPLHF; CDR3nt: TGCGCCAGCAGCTTCTCCGGACAGGGATCATCACCCCTCCACTTT
d_gene: TRBD1; v_gene: TRBV27; j_gene: TRBJ1-6; abundance: .; CDR3aa: CASTSRGQGWDSPLHF; CDR3nt: TGTGCCAGCACCAGCAGGGGGCAAGGATGGGATTCACCCCTCCACTTT
d_gene: .; v_gene: TRBV5-5; j_gene: TRBJ2-1; abundance: .; CDR3aa: CASSAQDYNEQFF; CDR3nt: TGTGCCAGCAGCGCACAGGACTACAATGAGCAGTTCTTC
d_gene: .; v_gene: TRBV29-1; j_gene: TRBJ1-1; abundance: .; CDR3aa: CSVVWARLNTEAFF; CDR3nt: TGCAGCGTTGTTTGGGCCAGATTGAACACTGAAGCTTTCTTT
d_gene: TRBD1; v_gene: TRBV6-1; j_gene: TRBJ2-5; abundance: .; CDR3aa: CARPGDRVETQYF; CDR3nt: TGTGCCAGACCCGGCGACAGGGTAGAGACCCAGTACTTC
d_gene: TRBD1; v_gene: TRBV5-1; j_gene: TRBJ1-3; abundance: .; CDR3aa: CASSLAAGGVGNTIYF; CDR3nt: TGCGCCAGCAGCTTGGCGGCAGGGGGCGTTGGAAACACCATATATTTT
d_gene: .; v_gene: TRBV7-9; j_gene: TRBJ2-7; abundance: .; CDR3aa: CSSTIYLKRDIPYEQYF; CDR3nt: TGTTCCAGCACCATATATCTCAAAAGGGACATACCCTACGAGCAGTACTTC
d_gene: TRBD2; v_gene: TRBV7-9; j_gene: TRBJ2-1; abundance: .; CDR3aa: CSSSLVAGTYNEQFF; CDR3nt: TGTTCCAGCAGCTTAGTAGCGGGGACCTACAATGAGCAGTTCTTC
d_gene: TRBD1; v_gene: TRBV27; j_gene: TRBJ2-7; abundance: .; CDR3aa: CASSDRQGDYEQYF; CDR3nt: TGTGCCAGCAGTGACCGACAGGGTGACTACGAGCAGTACTTC
d_gene: .; v_gene: TRBV19; j_gene: TRBJ1-2; abundance: .; CDR3aa: CASRTEIHGYTF; CDR3nt: TGTGCCAGTCGAACTGAAATACATGGCTACACCTTC
d_gene: .; v_gene: TRBV11-2; j_gene: TRBJ2-3; abundance: once; CDR3aa: CASSFGWIQDTQYF; CDR3nt: TGTGCCAGCAGCTTCGGGTGGATCCAAGATACGCAGTATTTT
d_gene: .; v_gene: TRBV12-2; j_gene: TRBJ2-3; abundance: .; CDR3aa: CASRFMTSGGPRLAKDTQYF; CDR3nt: TGTGCAAGTCGCTTTATGACTAGCGGGGGGCCCCGCTTGGCTAAAGATACGCAGTATTTT
d_gene: TRBD1; v_gene: TRBV5-1; j_gene: TRBJ1-2; abundance: few; CDR3aa: CASSSTGTGDGYTF; CDR3nt: TGCGCCAGCAGCTCGACCGGGACAGGGGATGGCTACACCTTC